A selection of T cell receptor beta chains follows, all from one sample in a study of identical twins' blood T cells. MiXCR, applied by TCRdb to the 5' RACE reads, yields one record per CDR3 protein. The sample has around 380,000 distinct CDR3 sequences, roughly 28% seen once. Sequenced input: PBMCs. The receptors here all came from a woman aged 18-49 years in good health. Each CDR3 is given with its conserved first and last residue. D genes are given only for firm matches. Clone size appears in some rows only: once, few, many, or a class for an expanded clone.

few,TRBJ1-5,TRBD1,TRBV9,TGTGCCAGCAGCGTAGGACAGGGTTTCTCTGAGCCCCAGCATTTT,CASSVGQGFSEPQHF
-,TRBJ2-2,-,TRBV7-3,TGTGCCAGCAGCTTACAACAGCTGAACACCGGGGAGCTGTTTTTT,CASSLQQLNTGELFF
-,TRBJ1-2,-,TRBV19,TGTGCCAGTAGCCTGTACCTCGAAGGGGATAACTATGGCTACACCTTC,CASSLYLEGDNYGYTF
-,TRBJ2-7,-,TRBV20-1,TGCAGTGCTCTTGCTCGGGGGATGGAATACGAGCAGTACTTC,CSALARGMEYEQYF
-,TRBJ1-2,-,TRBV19,TGTGCCAGTAGGATAGGGATTGGCTACACCTTC,CASRIGIGYTF
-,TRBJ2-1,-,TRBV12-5,TGTGCTAGTGGTGTCGCGGGGACTGAGCAGTTCTTC,CASGVAGTEQFF
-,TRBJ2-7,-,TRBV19,TGTGCCAGTAGTATACTACAGGGCTACGAGCAGTACTTC,CASSILQGYEQYF
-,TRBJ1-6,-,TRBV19,TGTGCCAGTAGAGAAACGGGACTCAGCCTCCACTTT,CASRETGLSLHF
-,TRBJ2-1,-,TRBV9,TGTGCCAGCAGCCTAAGACAGGATGCCTACAATGAGCAGTTCTTC,CASSLRQDAYNEQFF
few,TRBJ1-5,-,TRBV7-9,TGTGCCAGCAGCCCTGGACGGCGGGGAAGTCAGCCCCAGCATTTT,CASSPGRRGSQPQHF
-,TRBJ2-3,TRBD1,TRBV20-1,TGCAGTGCTATCAGCTCGACAGGGGCGGATACGCAGTATTTT,CSAISSTGADTQYF
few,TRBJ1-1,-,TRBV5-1,TGCGCCAGCAGCTTGGGTGGGCAGGGGCAAACTGAAGCTTTCTTT,CASSLGGQGQTEAFF
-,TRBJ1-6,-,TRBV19,TGTGCCACCTCCGACGGGTACAATTCACCCCTCCACTTT,CATSDGYNSPLHF
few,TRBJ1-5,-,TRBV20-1,TGCAGCGCCTCAGGGTTCAATCAGCCCCAGCATTTT,CSASGFNQPQHF
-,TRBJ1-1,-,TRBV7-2,TGTGCCAGCAGCTTCGACGGACAGACCCAAGCTTTCTTT,CASSFDGQTQAFF
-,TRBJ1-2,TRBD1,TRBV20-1,TGCAGTGCTTCCTTTTCCAGGGGGCACACCTTC,CSASFSRGHTF
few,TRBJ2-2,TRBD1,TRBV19,TGTGCCAGTAGTATAGGGGGGACAGGGGCCGGGGAGCTGTTTTTT,CASSIGGTGAGELFF